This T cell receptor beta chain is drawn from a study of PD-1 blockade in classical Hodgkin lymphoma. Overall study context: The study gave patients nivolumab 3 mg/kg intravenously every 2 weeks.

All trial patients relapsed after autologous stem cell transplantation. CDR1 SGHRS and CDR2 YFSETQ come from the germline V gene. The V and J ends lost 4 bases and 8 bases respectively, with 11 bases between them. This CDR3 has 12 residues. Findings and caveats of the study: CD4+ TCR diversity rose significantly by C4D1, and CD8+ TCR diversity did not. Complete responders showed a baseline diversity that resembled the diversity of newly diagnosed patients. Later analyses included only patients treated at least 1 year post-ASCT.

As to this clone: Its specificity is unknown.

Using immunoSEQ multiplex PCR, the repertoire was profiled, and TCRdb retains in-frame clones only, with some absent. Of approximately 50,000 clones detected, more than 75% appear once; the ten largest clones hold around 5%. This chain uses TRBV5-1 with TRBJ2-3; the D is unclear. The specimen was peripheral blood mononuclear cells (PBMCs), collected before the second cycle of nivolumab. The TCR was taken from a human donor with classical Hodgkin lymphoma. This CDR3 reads CASSESLGTQYF. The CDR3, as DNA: TGCGCCAGCAGCGAAAGTTTAGGTACGCAGTATTTT.